This T cell receptor (beta chain) was identified during a study of blood T cell repertoires in COVID-19. Study in general: Acute and convalescent COVID-19 specimens originated in the United States, Italy and Spain. The cDNA or gDNA used as material had been derived from T cells, B-cell-depleted T cells, or PBMCs.

Under the authors' procedure: The authors estimated nucleated cell counts from reference gene primer amplification. Some clones are missing from TCRdb's copy, which holds only in-frame ones; the method was immunoSEQ multiplex PCR. V, J and clone size reflect that table, while D and trimming were determined from the DNA. The top ten hold under 1.5% of the sample, which has 410,000 or so clones, 75% to 90% seen once. The receptor was derived from a woman aged 25 to 39 with active or convalescent COVID-19. Sequencing was performed on peripheral blood.

As DNA, the CDR3 is TGTGCCAGCAGTACTATAACAGGGGGAAATGGCTACACCTTC. Protein sequence: CASSTITGGNGYTF. This chain links TRBV6-6 with TRBJ1-2; 8 bases fit TRBD1. Germline CDR1 is MNHNY and CDR2 is SVGAGI (reference sequence). The CDR3 has 14 residues. The V and J ends lost 5 bases and 6 bases, in that order; junction bases with no gene match: 8.